The 29 T cell receptor beta chains presented below share a single source sample, sequenced in a study of blood T cell repertoires in COVID-19. Repertoires were generated with immunoSEQ multiplex PCR, while TCRdb's copy carries only in-frame clones and drops some. The sample has roughly 450,000 clones, about 90% seen once. Specimen: PBMCs or T cells enriched from blood (not recorded which). The receptor source for this set is a man between 18 and 35 years old who had recovered from COVID-19.

The chain carries TRBV27 and TRBJ1-5; TRBD1 might be the D (5 bases). This CDR3 region has 14 residues. Per germline, CDR1 MNHEY and CDR2 SMNVEV (reference sequence). The V end lost 4 bases, the J end lost 8 bases, and 15 bases lay between the germline ends. In DNA, the CDR3 is TGTGCCAGCAGTTCGAGGCAGGGCACGGAGCCCCAGCATTTT. It specifies CASSSRQGTEPQHF.

This rearrangement joins TRBV24-1 to TRBJ1-1, with D possibly TRBD1 on 6 matching bases. Deletions cut 11 bases from V and 3 bases from J, with 15 bases between. The germline gives CDR1 KGHDR, CDR2 SFDVKD. CDR3 length: 13 amino acids. As DNA, the CDR3 is TGTGCCAAACAACAGGGAAGTGACACTGAAGCTTTCTTT. This sequence encodes CAKQQGSDTEAFF.

This clone was observed a single time. V and J are TRBV19 and TRBJ2-2; 8 bases are shared with TRBD2. With V trimmed by 5 bases and J by 1 base, 0 bases remained unmatched. This CDR3 comprises 14 residues. Looked up from germline, CDR1 is LNHDA and CDR2 is SQIVND (reference sequence). CDR3 DNA: TGTGCCAGTAGTGCGGGAGGGAACACCGGGGAGCTGTTTTTT. Protein product: CASSAGGNTGELFF.

Turning to this clone: This sample includes further DNA sequences coding for the same CDR3. The J gene is TRBJ1-1, the V gene TRBV2; D may be TRBD1 (6 bases). The germline gives CDR1 SNHLY, CDR2 FYNNEI. CDR3 length: 11 amino acids. The V gene lost 4 bases and the J gene lost 7 bases, with 7 bases spanning the gap. The CDR3 DNA reads as TGTGCCAGCAGTGCGGACAGTGAAGCTTTCTTT. This encodes CASSADSEAFF.

This chain links TRBV18 with TRBJ2-1; 11 bases fit TRBD2. In germline, CDR1 is KGHSH, CDR2 LQKENI. Losses at the gene ends were 4 bases for V and 6 bases for J; bases not matched to a gene: 8. The CDR3 has 16 residues. The CDR3: CASSRSGGEGANEQFF. CDR3 bases: TGTGCCAGCTCACGTAGCGGGGGGGAAGGTGCCAATGAGCAGTTCTTC.

V and J are TRBV3-1 (or the pseudogene TRBV3-2) and TRBJ2-2; possible D gene TRBD2, 7 bases. Trimming cost V 0 bases and J 12 bases, with 17 bases left between them. CDR1 is LGHDT, CDR2 YNNKEL, per germline (reference sequence). This CDR3 is built from 15 residues. As DNA, the CDR3 is TGTGCCAGCAGCCAAGAGGGACGGGGGGCGAGGAAGCTGTTTTTT. It specifies CASSQEGRGARKLFF.

This chain links TRBV2 with TRBJ1-1, with D tentatively TRBD1 (6 bases). The CDR3 consists of 13 residues. V was shortened by 9 bases and J by 0 bases, with 11 bases between the two germline ends. The germline gives CDR1 SNHLY, CDR2 FYNNEI. The CDR3 sequence: CASEQGMNTEAFF. CDR3 coding DNA: TGTGCCAGTGAACAGGGCATGAACACTGAAGCTTTCTTT.

The rearrangement links TRBV19 to TRBJ2-1; TRBD2 aligns across 7 bases. CDR1 LNHDA and CDR2 SQIVND come from the germline V gene (reference sequence). This CDR3 comprises 13 residues. Germline trimming cut 7 bases from V and 7 bases from J; bases unmatched to any gene: 7. CDR3 in amino acids: CASTTRGGNEQFF. Here the CDR3 DNA reads TGTGCCAGTACCACGAGGGGAGGGAATGAGCAGTTCTTC.

The CDR3 nucleotides read TGTGCCAGCAGCTTACGGACAAAGAACACCGGGGAGCTGTTTTTT. Translating gives CASSLRTKNTGELFF. The rearrangement links TRBV11-2 to TRBJ2-2; D may be TRBD1 (5 bases). Germline CDR1 is SGHAT and CDR2 is FQNNGV. The CDR3 consists of 15 residues. V was shortened by 2 bases and J by 1 base, with 8 bases between the two germline ends.

The chain uses TRBV28 and TRBJ1-2; 8 nucleotides align to TRBD1. CDR1 is MDHEN, CDR2 SYDVKM, per germline. V was clipped by 2 bases and J by 6 bases; unmatched bases: 5. This CDR3 has 14 residues. In nucleotides, the CDR3 is TGTGCCAGCAGTTTAGGCAGGGGGCCCAATGGCTACACCTTC. Translated: CASSLGRGPNGYTF.

The chain links TRBV29-1 to TRBJ1-2, with 8 bases lining up with TRBD1. Trimming took 2 bases from V and 4 from J; bases not matched to a gene: 9. Germline-derived CDR1 and CDR2 are SQVTM and ANQGSEA. This CDR3 region has 15 residues. The CDR3 DNA reads as TGCAGCGTTGAAACCTGGGACAGGACTATCTATGGCTACACCTTC. Protein: CSVETWDRTIYGYTF. Using reference TRBV29-1 and TRBJ1-2 for the parts outside the CDR3, the full variable domain is SAVISQKPSRDICQRGTSLTIQCQVDSQVTMMFWYRQQPGQSLTLIATANQGSEATYESGFVIDKFPISRPNLTFSTLTVSNMSPEDSSIYLCSVETWDRTIYGYTFGSGTRLTVV.

The gene calls are TRBV10-2 and TRBJ2-7; no firm D call. V lost 2 bases and J 1 base, leaving 15 bases between the germline ends. CDR3 length: 16 amino acids. Germline CDR1 is WSHSY and CDR2 is SAAADI. The CDR3 bases are TGCGCCAGCAGTGAGATGGGTCAGAGGATTTCCTACGAGCAGTACTTC. It translates to CASSEMGQRISYEQYF.

The gene calls are TRBV15 and TRBJ2-1; perhaps TRBD1 as D (6 bases). Trimming pared 9 bases from V and 10 bases from J, leaving 22 bases between. CDR1 and CDR2 (germline): LNHNV, YYDKDF (reference sequence). The CDR3 covers 14 residues. The CDR3 DNA reads TGTGCCACAGCGCAGAGGCCCGCGACAGGAGAGCAGTTCTTC. Protein product: CATAQRPATGEQFF.

This clone was counted a single time. The same CDR3 arises from other DNA sequences in this sample as well. J is TRBJ1-1 and V is TRBV6-5; D unresolved. V lost 7 bases and J lost 3, with 9 bases in between. The CDR3 totals 12 residues. The V gene's germline CDR1 is MNHEY and CDR2 SVGAGI. The CDR3 coding sequence is TGTGCCAGCACCTCGAGGGACACTGAAGCTTTCTTT. Amino acid sequence: CASTSRDTEAFF.

The chain has TRBV19 and TRBJ2-5; D not resolved. Germline lookup yields CDR1 LNHDA and CDR2 SQIVND (reference sequence). V was clipped by 5 bases and J by 5 bases, with 9 bases between them. The CDR3 has 12 amino acids. For the CDR3, the DNA is TGTGCCAGTAGTGCATCTCGGGAGACCCAGTACTTC. This gives the protein CASSASRETQYF.

The genes are TRBV5-5 and TRBJ1-3; possible D gene TRBD1, 5 bases. The CDR3 covers 14 residues. Per the germline V gene, CDR1 is SGHKS and CDR2 is YYEKEE (reference sequence). V was trimmed by 4 bases and J by 3 bases, leaving 11 bases between them. CDR3 residues: CASSPRDFGNTIYF. The CDR3, as DNA: TGTGCCAGCAGCCCCCGGGACTTTGGAAACACCATATATTTT.

The rearrangement links TRBV5-4 to TRBJ2-5; D perhaps matches TRBD1 (6 bases). Deletions cut 4 bases from V and 4 bases from J, with 11 bases between. The CDR3 spans 13 residues. Germline-derived CDR1 and CDR2 are SGHNT and YYREEE (reference sequence). In nucleotides, the CDR3 is TGTGCCAGCAGCACCACAGGGACAGAGACCCAGTACTTC. Its protein is CASSTTGTETQYF. Together with reference TRBV5-4 and TRBJ2-5, the CDR3 gives the full variable domain: ETGVTQSPTHLIKTRGQQVTLRCSSQSGHNTVSWYQQALGQGPQFIFQYYREEENGRGNFPPRFSGLQFPNYSSELNVNALELDDSALYLCASSTTGTETQYFGPGTRLLVL.

V is TRBV5-6 and J is TRBJ1-1; D perhaps matches TRBD1 (6 bases). CDR3 length equals 15 residues. Germline V gene data show CDR1 as SGHDT and CDR2 as YYEEEE. Between the trimmed V and J ends, which lost 4 bases and 0 bases, there was a span of 13 bases. The CDR3: CASSGGAGLNTEAFF. The DNA for the CDR3 is TGTGCCAGCAGCGGGGGGGCAGGCCTGAACACTGAAGCTTTCTTT. Full variable domain (rest looked up from reference TRBV5-6 and TRBJ1-1): DAGVTQSPTHLIKTRGQQVTLRCSPKSGHDTVSWYQQALGQGPQFIFQYYEEEERQRGNFPDRFSGHQFPNYSSELNVNALLLGDSALYLCASSGGAGLNTEAFFGQGTRLTVV.

The chain combines TRBV21-1 with TRBJ1-6; TRBD1 is the table's D call, not checked against the DNA. TRBV21-1 is a pseudogene segment. This CDR3 has 17 residues. CDR3 sequence: CASTLIGTPHRNSPLHF. CDR3 sequence (DNA): TGTGCCAGCACCCTAATCGGGACACCTCATAGGAATTCACCCCTCCACTTT.

This chain joins TRBV7-9 and TRBJ2-1, with TRBD1 matching 8 bases. Germline V gene sequence: CDR1 SEHNR, CDR2 FQNEAQ (reference sequence). The CDR3 consists of 15 residues. J gave up 7 bases and V 1 base, and 6 bases lay outside the gene matches. The CDR3 here is CASSLVQGAFNEQFF. The CDR3 coding sequence is TGTGCCAGCAGCTTAGTGCAGGGGGCGTTTAATGAGCAGTTCTTC.

The chain combines TRBV6-5 with TRBJ1-6; TRBD1 matches at 9 bases. V lost 0 bases and J lost 10; bases outside the gene matches: 4. Germline CDR1 MNHEY, CDR2 SVGAGI. CDR3 size: 15 residues. CDR3 sequence reads: CASSYSGQGRSPLHF. The CDR3 DNA reads as TGTGCCAGCAGTTACTCGGGACAGGGTCGATCACCCCTCCACTTT.

This chain links TRBV7-9 with TRBJ1-1; no firm D call. The CDR3 has 13 residues. Germline lookup yields CDR1 SEHNR and CDR2 FQNEAQ (reference sequence). V was pared by 5 bases and J by 0 bases, with 7 bases between. CDR3 sequence reads: CASSGQLNTEAFF. In DNA, the CDR3 is TGTGCCAGCAGCGGGCAGTTGAACACTGAAGCTTTCTTT.

V is TRBV3-1 (or the pseudogene TRBV3-2) and J is TRBJ1-1; D remains ambiguous. The CDR3 has 12 residues. Germline V gene data show CDR1 as LGHDT and CDR2 as YNNKEL (reference sequence). V shed 1 base and J shed 4 bases, with 4 bases lying between them. CDR3 amino acids: CASSQASTEAFF. In nucleotides, the CDR3 is TGTGCCAGCAGCCAAGCGAGCACTGAAGCTTTCTTT.

The V and J genes are TRBV6-5 and TRBJ1-5; D not certain. The CDR3 has 13 residues. The germline gives CDR1 MNHEY, CDR2 SVGAGI. V was shortened by 2 bases and J by 6 bases, with 8 bases between the two germline ends. The CDR3 sequence: CASSYPSFQPQHF. The CDR3 DNA reads TGTGCCAGCAGTTACCCCTCGTTTCAGCCCCAGCATTTT.

The V call is TRBV30, the J call TRBJ1-5; D uncertain. CDR3 size: 15 residues. Germline V gene data show CDR1 as GTSNPN and CDR2 as SVGIG (reference sequence). The V end was cut by 2 bases, the J end by 0 bases, with 11 bases between. The CDR3 DNA reads TGTGCCTGGAGTACGCAGGCTTATAGCAATCAGCCCCAGCATTTT. Translated: CAWSTQAYSNQPQHF.

The CDR3 loop reads CASSQDGLAGAHNEQFF. The CDR3 DNA reads as TGCGCCAGCAGCCAAGACGGGCTGGCGGGAGCACACAATGAGCAGTTCTTC. The J gene is TRBJ2-1, the V gene TRBV4-1; 7 bases agree with TRBD2. V lost 0 bases, J lost 5 bases, and 10 bases stayed unmatched. This CDR3 has 17 amino acids. Germline CDR1 reads MGHRA; CDR2 reads YSYEKL.

This chain joins TRBV7-6 and TRBJ2-1; 9 bases map to TRBD2. V dropped 5 bases and J dropped 6; count of bases not matched to a gene: 2. The germline V gene has CDR1 SGHVS and CDR2 FNYEAQ. The CDR3 consists of 13 residues. The CDR3 bases are TGTGCCAGCAGCAATAGCGGGGGCAATGAGCAGTTCTTC. Protein sequence: CASSNSGGNEQFF.

This clone was found a few times. This chain joins TRBV29-1 and TRBJ1-1; TRBD1 aligns across 9 bases. The CDR3 extends over 14 amino acids. The J segment lost 6 bases and the V segment lost 6 bases, leaving 11 bases of the junction unmatched. Germline lookup yields CDR1 SQVTM and CDR2 ANQGSEA. DNA for the CDR3: TGCAGCGTAACCGGGACAGGGAAGCTTTCTGAAGCTTTCTTT. Residues: CSVTGTGKLSEAFF.

The chain recombines TRBV14 with TRBJ1-2; D possibly corresponds to TRBD1 (5 bases). V was cut by 4 bases and J by 5 bases, with 17 bases left in between. Germline loops: CDR1 SGHDN, CDR2 FVKESK. This CDR3 is built from 15 residues. The CDR3 nucleotides are TGTGCCAGCAGCCCGGGGGTCATGAACTATTATGGCTACACCTTC. It codes for CASSPGVMNYYGYTF.